The 23 T cell receptor beta chains listed next were all sequenced from one sample in a study of shared clonotypes between healthy human individuals. TCRdb's copy holds only in-frame clones and misses some; the assay was immunoSEQ multiplex PCR. The repertoire holds about 1.5 million clones, with about 98% as singletons. Sequenced sample: naive CD4+ T cells sorted from blood. Subset in this sample: CD45RA+ positively selected. All receptors come from a man aged 30-40 years in good health.

The DNA of the CDR3 is TGCAGCGTCAGAGCAGGCGGGAGTTACAATGAGCAGTTCTTC. Translated: CSVRAGGSYNEQFF. This chain connects TRBV29-1 to TRBJ2-1; TRBD2 matches at 7 bases. This CDR3 comprises 14 residues. V gave up 6 bases and J gave up 4 bases; unmatched junction bases: 9. Germline CDR1 and CDR2: SQVTM and ANQGSEA.

This rearrangement joins TRBV5-1 to TRBJ2-5; D possibly uses TRBD1 or TRBD2 (5 bases each). This CDR3 spans 13 amino acids. Trimming removed 4 bases from V and 4 bases from J, with 11 bases in between. The germline V gene encodes CDR1 SGHRS and CDR2 YFSETQ. The CDR3 region is CASSTGPGETQYF. The DNA for the CDR3 is TGCGCCAGCAGCACGGGACCAGGAGAGACCCAGTACTTC.

V and J are TRBV5-1 and TRBJ2-5; TRBD2 agrees at 7 bases. The CDR3 is made up of 15 amino acids. Germline CDR1 and CDR2: SGHRS and YFSETQ. After removal of 4 bases from V and 3 bases from J, the junction contained 9 bases not matched to a gene. CDR3: CASSRAGEVEETQYF. Here the CDR3 DNA reads TGCGCCAGCAGCCGGGCGGGAGAGGTCGAAGAGACCCAGTACTTC.

The chain recombines TRBV18 with TRBJ2-1, with TRBD2 matching over 7 bases. With 2 bases clipped from V and 4 bases from J, the junction kept 5 bases outside the gene matches. The CDR3 runs 15 residues. Per the germline V gene, CDR1 is KGHSH and CDR2 is LQKENI. CDR3 loop: CASSPGSGPYNEQFF. The CDR3, as DNA: TGTGCCAGCTCACCAGGTAGCGGGCCGTACAATGAGCAGTTCTTC. Combining the CDR3 with reference TRBV18 and TRBJ2-1 gives the whole variable domain NAGVMQNPRHLVRRRGQEARLRCSPMKGHSHVYWYRQLPEEGLKFMVYLQKENIIDESGMPKERFSAEFPKEGPSILRIQQVVRGDSAAYFCASSPGSGPYNEQFFGPGTRLTVL.

The chain uses TRBV5-5 and TRBJ1-5; possibly TRBD1 for D (5 bases). CDR1 is SGHKS and CDR2 is YYEKEE in the germline V gene (reference sequence). V was shortened by 4 bases and J by 0 bases, with 11 bases between the two germline ends. CDR3 length: 15 residues. This CDR3 reads CASSHGGSSNQPQHF. The CDR3 nucleotides read TGTGCCAGCAGCCACGGGGGGAGTAGCAATCAGCCCCAGCATTTT. The full variable domain, its missing parts supplied by reference TRBV5-5 and TRBJ1-5, is DAGVTQSPTHLIKTRGQQVTLRCSPISGHKSVSWYQQVLGQGPQFIFQYYEKEERGRGNFPDRFSARQFPNYSSELNVNALLLGDSALYLCASSHGGSSNQPQHFGDGTRLSIL.

The V gene is TRBV4-3, the J gene TRBJ2-7; no firm D call. Looked up from germline, CDR1 is LGHNA and CDR2 is YSLEER. The CDR3 sequence is 14 residues long. V was shortened by 0 bases and J by 3 bases, with 9 bases between the two germline ends. DNA of the CDR3: TGCGCCAGCAGCCAAGAACTGTGGATCTACGAGCAGTACTTC. Amino acid sequence: CASSQELWIYEQYF.

V is TRBV19 and J is TRBJ1-3; D call uncertain. The germline gives CDR1 LNHDA, CDR2 SQIVND (reference sequence). Trimming shortened V by 2 bases and J by 4 bases, and 6 bases separated the two germline ends. CDR3 size: 13 residues. CDR3: CASSITTGNTIYF. In DNA, the CDR3 is TGTGCCAGTAGTATAACAACCGGAAACACCATATATTTT.

The V gene is TRBV5-3, the J gene TRBJ2-7; D unclear. TRBV5-3 is placed among ORFs of uncertain function. This CDR3 is 17 amino acids long. The V gene lost 4 bases and the J gene lost 2 bases, with 22 bases spanning the gap. Here the CDR3 reads CARSRSRVTEITYEQYF. The CDR3 bases are TGTGCCAGAAGCCGATCCCGGGTGACGGAGATCACCTACGAGCAGTACTTC.

CDR3 protein: CAWTLYTGELFF. In nucleotides, the CDR3 is TGTGCCTGGACGTTGTACACCGGGGAGCTGTTTTTT. The chain uses TRBV30 and TRBJ2-2; D uncertain. Looked up from germline, CDR1 is GTSNPN and CDR2 is SVGIG (reference sequence). Trimming took 4 bases from V and 3 from J, leaving 6 bases between them. This CDR3 is 12 amino acids long.

Points on this clone: Other DNA sequences of this sample code for an identical CDR3. V usage is TRBV18 and J usage is TRBJ1-1, with D unresolved. Germline CDR1 is KGHSH and CDR2 is LQKENI. The CDR3 loop spans 12 amino acids. V was clipped by 3 bases and J by 1 base, with 3 bases between them. The CDR3 DNA sequence: TGTGCCAGCTCACCCCCGAACACTGAAGCTTTCTTT. Its translation is CASSPPNTEAFF.

This chain connects TRBV27 to TRBJ2-3; 11 bases match TRBD1. V was clipped by 4 bases and J by 2 bases; unmatched bases: 2. The CDR3 spans 15 residues. Germline CDR1 and CDR2: MNHEY and SMNVEV (reference sequence). This chain's CDR3 is CASSWDRGFTDTQYF. CDR3 coding DNA: TGTGCCAGCAGTTGGGACAGGGGGTTCACAGATACGCAGTATTTT.

This chain uses TRBV18 with TRBJ1-2, with D perhaps matching TRBD1 (5 bases). The CDR3 is 15 amino acids. The germline V and J ends were trimmed by 1 base and 0 bases, with 9 bases remaining between them. Looked up from germline, CDR1 is KGHSH and CDR2 is LQKENI. The CDR3 sequence is CASSPQDSSNYGYTF. CDR3 nucleotide sequence: TGTGCCAGCTCACCACAAGACAGCTCTAACTATGGCTACACCTTC.

The CDR3, as DNA: TGTGCCAGCTCACCCCGCCCGACAGGGGGCGGTGGAACTGAAGCTTTCTTT. Its protein product is CASSPRPTGGGGTEAFF. J is TRBJ1-1 and V is TRBV18; 10 bases line up with TRBD1. CDR3 length: 17 residues. With 3 bases clipped from V and 5 bases from J, the junction kept 12 bases outside the gene matches. Looked up from germline, CDR1 is KGHSH and CDR2 is LQKENI.

The CDR3 bases are TGTGCCAGCAGCGTTGGATTCGGGGGGACAGGGGCTGAAAAACTGTTTTTT. Encoded protein: CASSVGFGGTGAEKLFF. The chain is built from TRBV9 and TRBJ1-4; 10 bases are shared with TRBD1. With 2 bases clipped from V and 7 bases from J, the junction kept 11 bases outside the gene matches. Germline values: CDR1 SGDLS, CDR2 YYNGEE. This CDR3 contains 17 residues.

The J gene is TRBJ1-1, the V gene TRBV5-6; D remains ambiguous. The CDR3 is 16 amino acids. Germline-derived CDR1 and CDR2 are SGHDT and YYEEEE. V was pared by 0 bases and J by 0 bases, with 12 bases between. The DNA for the CDR3 is TGTGCCAGCAGCTTGGGGGTGGCAGTCATGAACACTGAAGCTTTCTTT. It specifies CASSLGVAVMNTEAFF.

This chain links TRBV12-5 with TRBJ1-1; TRBD1 is a possible D gene (5 bases). Germline V lookup: CDR1 LGHNT, CDR2 FRNRAP. The CDR3 length is 15 residues. Trimming pared 5 bases from V and 5 bases from J, leaving 18 bases between. The CDR3 sequence: CASGPRAGGRTEAFF. The CDR3 DNA sequence: TGTGCTAGTGGTCCAAGAGCGGGGGGAAGGACTGAAGCTTTCTTT.

The chain links TRBV28 to TRBJ2-1; D uncertain. Germline V gene data show CDR1 as MDHEN and CDR2 as SYDVKM. The V end lost 4 bases, the J end lost 8 bases, and 12 bases lay between the germline ends. This CDR3 has 13 residues. This CDR3 reads CASSSFSYHEQFF. CDR3 bases: TGTGCCAGCAGTTCTTTTTCCTATCATGAGCAGTTCTTC.

This clone was counted once. The chain is built from TRBV5-3 and TRBJ2-1; a possible D gene is TRBD2 (6 bases). TRBV5-3 is annotated as an ORF whose role is uncertain. There are 16 residues in the CDR3. V was cut by 0 bases and J by 4 bases, with 14 bases left in between. CDR3 protein: CARSLVRFAGYNEQFF. CDR3 nucleotides: TGTGCCAGAAGCTTGGTGCGTTTTGCGGGGTACAATGAGCAGTTCTTC.

The chain recombines TRBV5-1 with TRBJ2-3; the D gene is possibly TRBD1 (6 bases). The CDR3 has 17 amino acids. Germline V gene sequence: CDR1 SGHRS, CDR2 YFSETQ. V was shortened by 4 bases and J by 6 bases, with 24 bases between the two germline ends. This CDR3 reads CASSLTTRTQGSDTQYF. CDR3 coding DNA: TGCGCCAGCAGCCTTACGACCCGGACCCAGGGGTCCGATACGCAGTATTTT.

The genes are TRBV5-1 and TRBJ2-1; D is unclear. This CDR3 comprises 14 residues. Trimming pared 4 bases from V and 0 bases from J, leaving 8 bases between. Germline V CDR1 and CDR2: SGHRS, YFSETQ. CDR3 amino acids: CASSAESSYNEQFF. The CDR3 DNA is TGCGCCAGCAGCGCCGAAAGCTCCTACAATGAGCAGTTCTTC.

The chain links TRBV18 to TRBJ1-5, with D perhaps matching TRBD1 (5 bases). The CDR3 covers 15 residues. V dropped 1 base and J dropped 2 bases, with 9 bases sitting between them. Germline V gene lookup returns CDR1 KGHSH and CDR2 LQKENI. The CDR3 is CASSPLGDGNQPQHF. CDR3 DNA sequence: TGTGCCAGCTCACCACTAGGGGATGGCAATCAGCCCCAGCATTTT.

The genes are TRBV5-1 and TRBJ2-1, with D unclear. CDR1 SGHRS and CDR2 YFSETQ come from the germline V gene. V shed 4 bases and J shed 9 bases, with 17 bases lying between them. The CDR3 contains 14 residues. The DNA for the CDR3 is TGCGCCAGCAGCGCGTCCCCATTGCTGGGTGAGCAGTTCTTC. Translated, it gives CASSASPLLGEQFF.

The chain uses TRBV28 and TRBJ2-3; D gene unclear. The V gene lost 7 bases and the J gene lost 5 bases, with 13 bases spanning the gap. The germline CDR1 and CDR2 sequences are MDHEN and SYDVKM. This CDR3 comprises 13 residues. This CDR3 reads CASTPPSRDTQYF. CDR3 sequence (DNA): TGTGCCAGCACACCTCCCTCGCGAGATACGCAGTATTTT.